This note documents a single TCR beta chain sequence. Its cognate antigen is unknown. Every patient experienced relapse after autologous stem cell transplantation, and brentuximab vedotin exposure varied. Repertoires were generated with immunoSEQ multiplex PCR, while TCRdb's copy carries only in-frame clones and drops some. The sample shows nearly 55,000 clones, 81% of them seen only once. This specimen belongs to a study of PD-1 blockade in classical Hodgkin lymphoma. Study findings and constraints: With CD4+ cells, TCR diversity rose significantly by C4D1, but not with CD8+ cells.

The receptor was isolated from a human donor with classical Hodgkin lymphoma. The sequences come from peripheral blood mononuclear cells (PBMCs), collected at baseline.

The CDR3: CASSATGGSTDTQYF. CDR3 bases: TGTGCCAGCAGTGCTACAGGGGGCAGCACAGATACGCAGTATTTT. The V and J genes are TRBV2 and TRBJ2-3, with 9 bases that match TRBD1. Germline lookup yields CDR1 SNHLY and CDR2 FYNNEI. J lost 0 bases, V lost 4 bases, and 2 bases had no gene match. The CDR3 runs to 15 residues.